The source of this T cell receptor beta chain is a study of CD8 T cells in Susac syndrome (dated by TCRdb to the late 2010s). Study-level background: The study used repertoire sequencing to test whether antigen drove CD8+ T cell activation and differentiation in Susac syndrome. The study compared CD8+ T cell repertoire clonality among about a dozen healthy donors, roughly 14 Susac syndrome patients and approximately 16 multiple sclerosis patients.

RNA was extracted using the RNeasy kit, and about 0.5 to 1 ug of the RNA was reverse transcribed with random hexamers. The immunoSEQ multiplex PCR assay, covering 54 Vbeta and 13 Jbeta segments, was used to amplify TCR beta CDR3 regions. To correct PCR amplification bias, a synthetic template baseline was used for both primer optimization and computational correction. As for how the authors treated the data: Reads were assigned to V, D and J genes according to IMGT and analyzed in immunoSEQ Analyzer, with only productive sequences retained. To calculate clonality, Shannon entropy was normalized by log2 of the number of productive unique sequences and then subtracted from one. Public and private clones were assessed among the 100 most prevalent clones of each patient and control. Susac-specific clones were defined as absent from healthy and MS cohorts, 850 to 1,300 published viral clones and other ImmuneACCESS disease sequences. TCRdb reprocessed the public reads (quality trimming at Q25 with fastp, clone calling with MiXCR) and kept in-frame beta chains. Rows merge per CDR3 protein into single entries with the most common DNA and genes. The V and J calls reflect TCRdb's pipeline rather than the authors' work. The sample table contains 250,000 to 300,000 distinct CDR3 sequences; only one count was recorded for 80% to 90% of them. The ten most abundant clones make up over 0.1% of the sample.

Peripheral blood CD8+ and CD4+ T cells from healthy donors, Susac syndrome patients and multiple sclerosis patients were profiled using high-throughput TCR beta sequencing. Multiple sclerosis controls were treatment-naive patients with stable or active relapsing-remitting disease fulfilling revised McDonald criteria. Bulk CD8+ and CD4+ T cells were purified by magnetic negative isolation, while CD8+ TEMRA cells were enriched using FACS. Blood was collected in EDTA tubes and processed within 24 hours, with PBMCs isolated through density gradient centrifugation. PBMCs intended for TCR sequencing were cryopreserved in liquid nitrogen and were subsequently thawed in a 37 degrees C water bath. The sorted or isolated CD4+, CD8+ and CD8+ TEMRA cells had a purity of 90% or higher. Relative to germline, V is 2 bases shorter and J is 3 bases shorter, with 11 bases between their ends. From the germline V gene (reference sequence), CDR1 is DFQATT and CDR2 is SNEGSKA. The CDR3 goes from the cysteine to the phenylalanine over 13 residues. Here the CDR3 DNA is all that survives: 39 bases in frame from base 1.

What the authors observed across the whole study: The number of individuals in the TCR sequencing and HLA analysis was acknowledged as relatively small.

A word on this clonotype: What antigen it recognizes has not been identified. There are no base qualities to consult, and no much larger clone falls within one base.

The origin of this receptor is a human donor with multiple sclerosis. This chain joins TRBV20-1 to TRBJ2-7; the D gene is possibly TRBD2, with 5 bases matching. The sequenced material came from CD8+ T cells from PBMCs. The CDR3 region reads CSARPRARYEQYF. The bases read TGCAGTGCTAGACCGAGGGCCCGCTACGAGCAGTACTTC.